Presented here are 8 T cell receptor beta chains from one specimen sequenced in a study of cytomegalovirus exposure and HLA in healthy donors. Produced via immunoSEQ multiplex PCR; TCRdb's table is partial and in-frame only. Among 150,000 to 200,000 clones listed, 75% to 90% were seen once. The sequencing sample was made of PBMCs. The receptor set was obtained from a man between 18 and 29 years old in good health and CMV-seropositive.

The V gene is TRBV6-1, the J gene TRBJ2-3, with 7 bases fitting TRBD1. V shed 6 bases and J 2 bases; nucleotides not matched to a gene: 5. The length of the CDR3 is 14 residues. Germline V gene sequence: CDR1 MNHNS, CDR2 SASEGT. CDR3 in amino acids: CASRLTGFTDTQYF. The CDR3 DNA follows: TGTGCCAGCAGATTGACAGGGTTCACAGATACGCAGTATTTT.

The chain recombines TRBV6-1 with TRBJ1-4; D might be TRBD1 (5 bases). Germline CDR1 and CDR2: MNHNS and SASEGT. Between the trimmed V and J ends, which lost 6 bases and 3 bases, there was a span of 11 bases. The CDR3 contains 14 residues. Here the CDR3 reads CASRRTGSNEKLFF. CDR3 sequence (DNA): TGTGCCAGCAGGCGAACAGGCTCTAATGAAAAACTGTTTTTT.

V is TRBV2 and J is TRBJ2-1, with 8 bases aligning to TRBD2. Germline V lookup: CDR1 SNHLY, CDR2 FYNNEI. V lost 4 bases, J lost 3 bases, and 5 bases stayed unmatched. The CDR3 length is 15 residues. Here the CDR3 reads CASSVRSGGYNEQFF. Written as DNA, the CDR3 is TGTGCCAGCAGTGTCCGAAGCGGGGGCTACAATGAGCAGTTCTTC. Based on the CDR3 plus reference TRBV2 and TRBJ2-1, the full variable domain is EPEVTQTPSHQVTQMGQEVILRCVPISNHLYFYWYRQILGQKVEFLVSFYNNEISEKSEIFDDQFSVERPDGSNFTLKIRSTKLEDSAMYFCASSVRSGGYNEQFFGPGTRLTVL.

Only one count was recorded for this clone. The chain has TRBV28 and TRBJ2-1; 12 nucleotides match TRBD2. The trim removed 6 bases at V and 8 bases at J, leaving 8 bases unmatched. The germline CDR1 and CDR2 sequences are MDHEN and SYDVKM. The CDR3 covers 15 residues. The CDR3 bases are TGTGCCAGCAGCCGCTCGACTAGCGGGAGACATGAGCAGTTCTTC. It specifies CASSRSTSGRHEQFF.

The rearrangement links TRBV7-3 to TRBJ2-2; D uncertain. CDR1 and CDR2 (germline): SGHTA, FQGTGA. V was trimmed by 2 bases and J by 0 bases, leaving 10 bases between them. This CDR3 is 16 amino acids long. CDR3 DNA sequence: TGTGCCAGCAGCTTAGCTACTGCCGCGAACACCGGGGAGCTGTTTTTT. It encodes CASSLATAANTGELFF.

The table lists this clone with a count of one. CDR3 nucleotide sequence: TGTGCCAGCAGTTTACAGCTAGCGGGAGAGACCCAGTACTTC. Its protein is CASSLQLAGETQYF. The chain uses TRBV27 and TRBJ2-5; 8 positions match TRBD2. Germline V gives CDR1 MNHEY, CDR2 SMNVEV (reference sequence). V shed 2 bases and J 4 bases; nucleotides not matched to a gene: 3. The CDR3 is 14 residues long.

The rearrangement joins TRBV9 to TRBJ1-1; D is possibly TRBD1 (5 bases). The CDR3 runs 12 residues. V was cut by 6 bases and J by 0 bases, with 6 bases left in between. Germline V gene sequence: CDR1 SGDLS, CDR2 YYNGEE. CDR3 nucleotide sequence: TGTGCCAGCAAGGGGATGAACACTGAAGCTTTCTTT. Residues: CASKGMNTEAFF.

In its sample, this clone was seen a few times. V usage is TRBV9 and J usage is TRBJ1-6; D ambiguous. The V and J ends lost 0 bases and 12 bases respectively, with 10 bases between them. Looked up from germline, CDR1 is SGDLS and CDR2 is YYNGEE. The CDR3 is 13 amino acids. Written as DNA, the CDR3 is TGTGCCAGCAGCGTAGTGATTGAGGGACCCCTCCACTTT. Translated, it gives CASSVVIEGPLHF.